This is a list of T cell receptor beta chains from one sample in a study of blood T cells in healthy people across ages. MiXCR, run by TCRdb on the 5' RACE reads, gives a single entry per CDR3 protein. The sample holds around 1.1 million distinct CDR3 sequences, more than 30% seen once. The source material was blood. Receptors originate from a man aged 18 to 29 in good health. Each CDR3 is given with its conserved first and last residue. D genes are given only for firm matches. Clone size appears in some rows only: once, few, many, or a class for an expanded clone.

D gene: .
clone size: .
J gene: TRBJ1-2
V gene: TRBV5-1
CDR3 length: 14
CDR3 DNA: TGCGCCAGCAGCTGGACGAGTGGCGACTATGGCTACACCTTC
CDR3 protein: CASSWTSGDYGYTF

D gene: .
clone size: many
J gene: TRBJ2-7
V gene: TRBV12-3/TRBV12-4
CDR3 length: 15
CDR3 DNA: TGTGCCAGCAGTTCCGACAGTACCCCCATCTACGAGCAGTACTTC
CDR3 protein: CASSSDSTPIYEQYF

D gene: .
clone size: .
J gene: TRBJ1-2
V gene: TRBV5-8
CDR3 length: 14
CDR3 DNA: TGTGCCAGCAGCGACCGAGGGGTTGACTATGGCTACACCTTC
CDR3 protein: CASSDRGVDYGYTF

D gene: .
clone size: .
J gene: TRBJ1-2
V gene: TRBV10-3
CDR3 length: 14
CDR3 DNA: TGTGCCATCAGTGAGTCAGAGGGGGACTATGGCTACACCTTC
CDR3 protein: CAISESEGDYGYTF

D gene: .
clone size: .
J gene: TRBJ1-1
V gene: TRBV27
CDR3 length: 15
CDR3 DNA: TGTGCCAGCAGTTCCCGGTCGGCGGAGAACACTGAAGCTTTCTTT
CDR3 protein: CASSSRSAENTEAFF

D gene: TRBD2
clone size: .
J gene: TRBJ2-7
V gene: TRBV20-1
CDR3 length: 16
CDR3 DNA: TGCAGTGCTAGACCCCCTAAAGCGGGGGTCTACAATGAGCAGTACTTC
CDR3 protein: CSARPPKAGVYNEQYF

D gene: .
clone size: few
J gene: TRBJ1-6
V gene: TRBV20-1
CDR3 length: 16
CDR3 DNA: TGCAGTGCTAGAATGGGGGGCTCCTCCTATAATTCACCCCTCCACTTT
CDR3 protein: CSARMGGSSYNSPLHF

D gene: TRBD1
clone size: many
J gene: TRBJ2-3
V gene: TRBV24-1
CDR3 length: 16
CDR3 DNA: TGTGCCACCAGTACCGACAGGGGGAGTGTCACAGATACGCAGTATTTT
CDR3 protein: CATSTDRGSVTDTQYF

D gene: .
clone size: .
J gene: TRBJ2-5
V gene: TRBV20-1
CDR3 length: 13
CDR3 DNA: TGCAGTGTGAAGGCGGGTTGGGAAGAGACCCAGTACTTC
CDR3 protein: CSVKAGWEETQYF

D gene: TRBD1
clone size: .
J gene: TRBJ2-4
V gene: TRBV6-1
CDR3 length: 15
CDR3 DNA: TGTGCCAGCAGTGAGACCGACAGGGTCAAAAACATTCAGTACTTC
CDR3 protein: CASSETDRVKNIQYF

D gene: .
clone size: few
J gene: TRBJ2-2
V gene: TRBV20-1
CDR3 length: 13
CDR3 DNA: TGCAGTGCCCAACAAAGGGGTACCGGGGAGCTGTTTTTT
CDR3 protein: CSAQQRGTGELFF

D gene: .
clone size: many
J gene: TRBJ2-1
V gene: TRBV9
CDR3 length: 14
CDR3 DNA: TGTGCCAGCAGCGAGGGGAGCTCCTACAATGAGCAGTTCTTC
CDR3 protein: CASSEGSSYNEQFF

D gene: TRBD1
clone size: .
J gene: TRBJ1-1
V gene: TRBV27
CDR3 length: 16
CDR3 DNA: TGTGCCAGCAGTCCTCGGACAGGGGCGACGAAAGCTGAAGCTTTCTTT
CDR3 protein: CASSPRTGATKAEAFF

D gene: TRBD1
clone size: .
J gene: TRBJ1-4
V gene: TRBV5-1
CDR3 length: 17
CDR3 DNA: TGCGCCAGCAGCTTGAGGGACAGGGGGCGGCAAAATGAAAAACTGTTTTTT
CDR3 protein: CASSLRDRGRQNEKLFF

D gene: TRBD1
clone size: many
J gene: TRBJ2-1
V gene: TRBV7-7
CDR3 length: 16
CDR3 DNA: TGTGCTAGCAGCTTAGAGGACAGGGGGCTCTCCAATGAGCAGTTCTTC
CDR3 protein: CASSLEDRGLSNEQFF

D gene: .
clone size: .
J gene: TRBJ2-5
V gene: TRBV5-1
CDR3 length: 13
CDR3 DNA: TGCGCCAGCAGCTCCCAGTACCAAGAGACCCAGTACTTC
CDR3 protein: CASSSQYQETQYF

D gene: TRBD1
clone size: few
J gene: TRBJ1-1
V gene: TRBV6-1
CDR3 length: 17
CDR3 DNA: TGTGCCAGCAGGAAGAGGGACAGGGGGGCAGTAATGGGTGAAGCTTTCTTT
CDR3 protein: CASRKRDRGAVMGEAFF

D gene: .
clone size: few
J gene: TRBJ2-1
V gene: TRBV9
CDR3 length: 15
CDR3 DNA: TGTGCCAGCAGCGTCTGGGGCAGCTCCTACAATGAGCAGTTCTTC
CDR3 protein: CASSVWGSSYNEQFF

D gene: TRBD2
clone size: .
J gene: TRBJ2-1
V gene: TRBV12-3/TRBV12-4
CDR3 length: 19
CDR3 DNA: TGTGCCAGCAGTCCCACCGGGACTAGCGGGGGGACCCTGTGGTATGAGCAGTTCTTC
CDR3 protein: CASSPTGTSGGTLWYEQFF

D gene: .
clone size: .
J gene: TRBJ2-5
V gene: TRBV7-3
CDR3 length: 14
CDR3 DNA: TGTACCAGCAGTCTTGGCCCACAACAAGAGACCCAGTACTTC
CDR3 protein: CTSSLGPQQETQYF

D gene: .
clone size: .
J gene: TRBJ2-2
V gene: TRBV7-3
CDR3 length: 14
CDR3 DNA: TGTGCCAGCAGCTTAAACTGGGTGGGGACCGAGCTGTTTTTT
CDR3 protein: CASSLNWVGTELFF

D gene: .
clone size: .
J gene: TRBJ1-1
V gene: TRBV5-1
CDR3 length: 15
CDR3 DNA: TGCGCCAGCAGCTTGACCTCAGGGGACAACACTGAAGCTTTCTTT
CDR3 protein: CASSLTSGDNTEAFF

D gene: TRBD2
clone size: .
J gene: TRBJ2-2
V gene: TRBV4-1
CDR3 length: 18
CDR3 DNA: TGCGCCAGCAGCAAGGGACTAGCGGGGGGGGCTGACACCGGGGAGCTGTTTTTT
CDR3 protein: CASSKGLAGGADTGELFF

D gene: TRBD1
clone size: .
J gene: TRBJ1-1
V gene: TRBV20-1
CDR3 length: 13
CDR3 DNA: TGCAGTGCTAGCCAGGGACAGGTCGCTGAAGCTTTCTTT
CDR3 protein: CSASQGQVAEAFF

D gene: TRBD1
clone size: few
J gene: TRBJ1-5
V gene: TRBV6-6
CDR3 length: 15
CDR3 DNA: TGTGCCAGCATGGAAAGGGGGCCGCAAAATCAGCCCCAGCATTTT
CDR3 protein: CASMERGPQNQPQHF

D gene: .
clone size: .
J gene: TRBJ2-1
V gene: TRBV7-3
CDR3 length: 16
CDR3 DNA: TGTGCCAGCAGCTTATTCAGTGGGGCCTCCTACAATGAGCAGTTCTTC
CDR3 protein: CASSLFSGASYNEQFF

D gene: TRBD1
clone size: .
J gene: TRBJ2-1
V gene: TRBV6-5
CDR3 length: 13
CDR3 DNA: TGTGCCGGAACAGGGGACAGCTACAATGAGCAGTTCTTC
CDR3 protein: CAGTGDSYNEQFF

D gene: .
clone size: .
J gene: TRBJ1-5
V gene: TRBV10-3
CDR3 length: 15
CDR3 DNA: TGTGCCATCAGAGATCCCGGGACCAGGGATCAGCCCCAGCATTTT
CDR3 protein: CAIRDPGTRDQPQHF

D gene: .
clone size: many
J gene: TRBJ2-7
V gene: TRBV29-1
CDR3 length: 13
CDR3 DNA: TGCAGCGTTGTTGCGGGGAGCTCCTACGAGCAGTACTTC
CDR3 protein: CSVVAGSSYEQYF

D gene: TRBD1
clone size: .
J gene: TRBJ1-1
V gene: TRBV20-1
CDR3 length: 15
CDR3 DNA: TGCAGTGCGCGGGCGGGGACAGCATCGAACACTGAAGCTTTCTTT
CDR3 protein: CSARAGTASNTEAFF

D gene: TRBD1
clone size: many
J gene: TRBJ1-2
V gene: TRBV12-3/TRBV12-4
CDR3 length: 14
CDR3 DNA: TGTGCCAGCAGAGCCGACAGGGAGGGCTATGGCTACACCTTC
CDR3 protein: CASRADREGYGYTF

D gene: .
clone size: .
J gene: TRBJ2-3
V gene: TRBV18
CDR3 length: 16
CDR3 DNA: TGTGCCAGCTCACCACGAGACAGCCCTAGCACAGATACGCAGTATTTT
CDR3 protein: CASSPRDSPSTDTQYF

D gene: TRBD1
clone size: .
J gene: TRBJ1-4
V gene: TRBV5-6
CDR3 length: 17
CDR3 DNA: TGTGCCAGCAGCTACCGGGACAGGGTACCAGGAAATGAAAAACTGTTTTTT
CDR3 protein: CASSYRDRVPGNEKLFF